The rows below give T cell receptor beta chains drawn from one sample of a study of neurological immune-mediated disorders. TCRdb itself ran the 5' RACE reads through MiXCR, one entry per CDR3 protein. Of over 55,000 distinct CDR3 sequences in the sample, roughly 10% are singletons; the top ten hold around 13%. What was sequenced was PBMCs. All receptors come from a man under 40 in good health. CDR3s include the opening cysteine and the closing phenylalanine or tryptophan. The D gene is left open where the match is weak. Not every row has a clone size; where given, it reads once, few, many or a size class.

size | D | J | V | CDR3 | DNA
many | TRBD2 | TRBJ2-7 | TRBV20-1 | CSARSLLAGEYEQYF | TGCAGTGCTAGATCGCTGCTAGCGGGAGAGTACGAGCAGTACTTC
many | NA | TRBJ2-7 | TRBV7-9 | CASSPTDGDGVYEQYF | TGTGCCAGCAGCCCCACGGATGGGGACGGTGTCTACGAGCAGTACTTC
many | NA | TRBJ1-5 | TRBV24-1 | CATSDLEVRRARQPQHF | TGTGCCACCAGTGATTTGGAGGTCAGACGGGCTCGGCAGCCCCAGCATTTT
NA | TRBD1 | TRBJ2-3 | TRBV24-1 | CATSGPMPGQGTDTQYF | TGTGCCACCAGTGGTCCAATGCCGGGACAGGGGACAGATACGCAGTATTTT
many | NA | TRBJ2-7 | TRBV18 | CASSPPRNAEQYF | TGTGCCAGCTCACCACCGCGAAACGCCGAGCAGTACTTC
many | NA | TRBJ2-1 | TRBV11-2 | CASSLRGLTNEQFF | TGTGCCAGCAGCTTAAGGGGACTCACCAATGAGCAGTTCTTC
many | TRBD1 | TRBJ1-1 | TRBV6-6 | CASSWRQGATEAFF | TGTGCCAGCAGCTGGCGACAGGGGGCGACTGAAGCTTTCTTT
many | NA | TRBJ1-6 | TRBV5-1 | CASSLAPLGGSPLHF | TGCGCCAGCAGCTTGGCCCCACTTGGAGGGTCACCCCTCCACTTT
many | TRBD2 | TRBJ2-1 | TRBV20-1 | CSARPGGGGTTVYNEQFF | TGCAGTGCTAGACCCGGAGGCGGGGGGACGACGGTGTACAATGAGCAGTTCTTC
many | NA | TRBJ2-3 | TRBV29-1 | CSGKGGGTDTQYF | TGCAGCGGAAAAGGAGGGGGCACAGATACGCAGTATTTT
many | NA | TRBJ2-1 | TRBV15 | CATSRGPGGEQFF | TGTGCCACCAGCAGAGGACCCGGCGGTGAGCAGTTCTTC
many | NA | TRBJ2-7 | TRBV14 | CASSHPTVSYEQYF | TGTGCCAGCAGCCACCCGACGGTGTCCTACGAGCAGTACTTC
NA | TRBD1 | TRBJ2-2 | TRBV19 | CASWTGGVQTGELFF | TGTGCCAGTTGGACAGGGGGAGTTCAGACCGGGGAGCTGTTTTTT
many | NA | TRBJ1-6 | TRBV4-2 | CASSQDGPGSGGSPLHF | TGTGCCAGCAGCCAAGATGGCCCGGGGTCTGGAGGCTCACCCCTCCACTTT
many | NA | TRBJ2-6 | TRBV5-1 | CASSYLVANVLTF | TGCGCCAGCAGCTACTTAGTCGCCAACGTCCTGACTTTC
many | NA | TRBJ2-7 | TRBV5-1 | CASSGHLLSSYEQYF | TGCGCCAGCAGCGGACACCTCCTGAGCTCCTACGAGCAGTACTTC
many | TRBD2 | TRBJ2-1 | TRBV24-1 | CATSDPGLAGGNEQFF | TGTGCCACCAGTGACCCGGGACTAGCGGGAGGGAATGAGCAGTTCTTC
many | TRBD2 | TRBJ2-1 | TRBV7-9 | CASSPLPSGKNEQFF | TGTGCCAGCAGTCCTCTGCCTAGCGGGAAAAATGAGCAGTTCTTC
many | NA | TRBJ1-2 | TRBV5-6 | CASSLSNLPPGNYGYTF | TGTGCCAGCAGCCTCAGTAATCTCCCACCAGGGAACTATGGCTACACCTTC
many | TRBD1 | TRBJ1-4 | TRBV15 | CATSRDQGAAYEKLFF | TGTGCCACCAGCAGAGATCAGGGGGCCGCCTATGAAAAACTGTTTTTT
many | NA | TRBJ2-7 | TRBV6-1 | CASSPTEEGSYEQYF | TGTGCCAGCAGTCCCACAGAGGAGGGATCCTACGAGCAGTACTTC
NA | TRBD2 | TRBJ2-2 | TRBV10-3 | CAISPSAGPNTGELFF | TGTGCCATCAGTCCGTCAGCGGGACCCAACACCGGGGAGCTGTTTTTT
many | NA | TRBJ2-7 | TRBV29-1 | CSVSYTDEQYF | TGCAGCGTTTCCTATACCGACGAGCAGTACTTC
many | TRBD2 | TRBJ2-2 | TRBV7-2 | CASSLFSGRGTGELFF | TGTGCCAGCAGCCTTTTCAGCGGGAGAGGAACCGGGGAGCTGTTTTTT
many | NA | TRBJ1-3 | TRBV28 | CASSSPDSGNTIYF | TGTGCCAGCAGTTCGCCCGACTCTGGAAACACCATATATTTT
many | TRBD1 | TRBJ2-7 | TRBV12-3/TRBV12-4 | CASCRDRGYEQYF | TGTGCCAGCTGCCGGGACAGGGGCTACGAGCAGTACTTC
NA | TRBD2 | TRBJ2-1 | TRBV18 | CASSLAGLAEVRGSYNEQFF | TGTGCCAGCTCACTCGCGGGACTAGCGGAAGTCAGGGGCTCCTACAATGAGCAGTTCTTC
many | NA | TRBJ2-5 | TRBV9 | CASSVSFGQGGETQYF | TGTGCCAGCAGCGTCTCCTTTGGCCAGGGGGGAGAGACCCAGTACTTC
many | NA | TRBJ1-5 | TRBV20-1 | CSATIYTYQPQHF | TGCAGTGCTACAATTTACACCTATCAGCCCCAGCATTTT
few | NA | TRBJ1-5 | TRBV6-1 | CASSEIGGYVFQPQHF | TGTGCCAGCAGTGAAATTGGGGGGTATGTTTTCCAGCCCCAGCATTTT
NA | NA | TRBJ2-1 | TRBV7-2 | CASSANHHSYNEQFF | TGTGCCAGCAGCGCCAACCACCACTCCTACAATGAGCAGTTCTTC
many | NA | TRBJ2-7 | TRBV28 | CASSLIQGGKYEQYF | TGTGCCAGCAGTTTAATACAGGGAGGAAAGTACGAGCAGTACTTC
many | NA | TRBJ2-7 | TRBV5-1 | CASSWGDSPYEQYF | TGCGCCAGCAGCTGGGGGGACAGCCCGTACGAGCAGTACTTC
many | TRBD2 | TRBJ2-7 | TRBV29-1 | CSVVPTSGVPYEQYF | TGCAGCGTTGTCCCTACTAGCGGGGTTCCCTACGAGCAGTACTTC
NA | NA | TRBJ2-2 | TRBV27 | CASSNPQKPLGELFF | TGTGCCAGCAGTAACCCCCAGAAGCCCCTCGGGGAGCTGTTTTTT
many | NA | TRBJ2-7 | TRBV20-1 | CSARRASGDYEQYF | TGCAGTGCTAGGCGGGCTAGTGGAGACTACGAGCAGTACTTC
many | NA | TRBJ2-1 | TRBV5-1 | CASSLDLLGPYNEQFF | TGCGCCAGCAGCTTGGATCTACTAGGGCCCTACAATGAGCAGTTCTTC
NA | TRBD2 | TRBJ2-3 | TRBV6-2/TRBV6-3 | CASRPPPGTSDTDTQYF | TGTGCCAGCCGACCTCCACCCGGGACTAGCGACACAGATACGCAGTATTTT
many | NA | TRBJ2-3 | TRBV29-1 | CSVEFALTDTQYF | TGCAGCGTTGAATTCGCCCTCACAGATACGCAGTATTTT
many | NA | TRBJ2-1 | TRBV7-9 | CASSLINNEQFF | TGTGCCAGCAGCCTTATTAACAATGAGCAGTTCTTC
many | NA | TRBJ1-5 | TRBV27 | CASSSGGPNQPQHF | TGTGCCAGCAGTTCCGGGGGGCCAAATCAGCCCCAGCATTTT
many | NA | TRBJ2-1 | TRBV5-1 | CASSYGANEQFF | TGCGCCAGCAGCTATGGGGCTAATGAGCAGTTCTTC
many | NA | TRBJ1-1 | TRBV28 | CASQNTEAFF | TGTGCCAGTCAGAACACTGAAGCTTTCTTT
many | TRBD1 | TRBJ2-1 | TRBV14 | CASSQVQGTGLFF | TGTGCCAGCAGCCAAGTTCAAGGGACAGGGTTGTTCTTC
many | NA | TRBJ2-1 | TRBV20-1 | CSADSVYNEQFF | TGCAGTGCTGATAGCGTATACAATGAGCAGTTCTTC
many | NA | TRBJ1-5 | TRBV5-1 | CASSLVGPGSGNQPQHF | TGCGCCAGCAGCTTGGTGGGGCCGGGGTCAGGAAATCAGCCCCAGCATTTT
many | NA | TRBJ2-2 | TRBV6-4 | CASSEWVNTGELFF | TGTGCCAGCAGTGAATGGGTTAACACCGGGGAGCTGTTTTTT
NA | NA | TRBJ1-2 | TRBV14 | CASSQEVAGRGNGYTF | TGTGCCAGCAGCCAAGAAGTGGCAGGGAGAGGGAATGGCTACACCTTC
many | TRBD2 | TRBJ2-3 | TRBV9 | CASSGSGVTDTQYF | TGTGCCAGCAGCGGCAGCGGGGTCACAGATACGCAGTATTTT
many | TRBD1 | TRBJ1-2 | TRBV11-2 | CASSLRGGQGHPLNYGYTF | TGTGCCAGCAGCTTAAGGGGGGGACAGGGTCACCCACTCAACTATGGCTACACCTTC
many | TRBD2 | TRBJ2-3 | TRBV29-1 | CSSSSGGFTDTQYF | TGCAGCTCCTCTAGCGGGGGTTTCACAGATACGCAGTATTTT
NA | NA | TRBJ1-1 | TRBV29-1 | CSGEGLHGRADTEAFF | TGCAGCGGCGAAGGCCTGCATGGGAGAGCCGACACTGAAGCTTTCTTT
many | NA | TRBJ2-7 | TRBV4-1 | CASSQEGPYEQYF | TGTGCCAGCAGCCAAGAGGGGCCCTACGAGCAGTACTTC
few | NA | TRBJ2-7 | TRBV5-1 | CASSPGGVLSYEQYF | TGCGCCAGCAGCCCTGGGGGCGTTCTCTCCTACGAGCAGTACTTC